This TCR beta chain was found in a study of technical replicates of blood from several donors. Sequenced by immunoSEQ multiplex PCR; TCRdb stores in-frame clones only, minus some. The sample yields some 68,000 clones, roughly 90% seen once. Only one count was recorded for this clone. Source material: T cells isolated from PBMCs. This clonotype was obtained from a human donor in good health.

This CDR3 is CASTISGMVETQYF. CDR3 DNA: TGTGCCAGCACCATTAGCGGGATGGTTGAGACCCAGTACTTC. This rearrangement joins TRBV6-1 to TRBJ2-5, with TRBD2 identical over 8 bases. Looked up from germline, CDR1 is MNHNS and CDR2 is SASEGT. This CDR3 contains 14 residues. V trimming: 7 bases; J trimming: 5 bases; junction bases outside the gene matches: 9.